This is a list of T cell receptor beta chains from one sample in a study of blood T cell repertoires in COVID-19. The repertoire was sequenced with immunoSEQ multiplex PCR; TCRdb's copy has only in-frame clones and lacks some. The sample consists of 350,000 or so clones, around 87% of them appearing once. Sequencing used peripheral blood. These TCRs come from a man younger than 35 with active or convalescent COVID-19. The CDR3 runs from the conserved cysteine through the conserved F or W. The D gene is left open where the match is weak. Clone size, where shown, is once, few, many, or a class for clones that have expanded.

j_call d_call clone_size v_call cdr3_aa cdr3_nt
TRBJ1-2 . . TRBV6-5 CASRPDRRYGYTF TGTGCCAGCAGACCGGACAGACGCTATGGCTACACCTTC
TRBJ2-1 TRBD1 . TRBV6-5 CASSFGQGANEQFF TGTGCCAGCAGTTTCGGACAGGGGGCTAATGAGCAGTTCTTC
TRBJ1-5 TRBD1 . TRBV5-6 CASSTDRGDQPQHF TGTGCCAGCAGCACGGACAGGGGGGATCAGCCCCAGCATTTT
TRBJ1-2 . . TRBV25-1 CASSEYGGHRDGYTF TGTGCCAGCAGTGAATATGGCGGACATCGTGATGGCTACACCTTC
TRBJ2-1 . . TRBV7-3 CASSLGTLRDNEQFF TGTGCCAGCAGCTTGGGGACACTAAGAGATAATGAGCAGTTCTTC
TRBJ2-5 TRBD2 . TRBV3-1/TRBV3-2 CASSQTSGRETQYF TGTGCCAGCAGCCAAACTAGCGGGAGAGAGACCCAGTACTTC
TRBJ2-1 TRBD2 . TRBV29-1 CSVARTSGFNEQFF TGCAGCGTTGCCAGGACTAGCGGGTTCAATGAGCAGTTCTTC
TRBJ2-6 TRBD2 . TRBV5-4 CASSSGGPSVRANVLTF TGTGCCAGCAGCTCGGGGGGGCCGTCCGTTAGGGCCAACGTCCTGACTTTC
TRBJ1-1 . . TRBV6-2/TRBV6-3 CASSYYSSAFF TGTGCCAGCAGTTACTACTCATCAGCTTTCTTT
TRBJ1-6 TRBD1 . TRBV7-9 CASSLVPTTGSSSPLHF TGTGCCAGCAGCTTAGTACCGACGACAGGGTCAAGCTCACCCCTCCACTTT
TRBJ2-7 TRBD2 . TRBV13 CASSLAGTSIYEQYF TGTGCCAGCAGCTTAGCCGGGACTAGCATCTACGAGCAGTACTTC
TRBJ1-4 . . TRBV18 CASQRGRGEKLFF TGTGCCAGTCAACGGGGTCGGGGTGAAAAACTGTTTTTT
TRBJ2-7 TRBD1 . TRBV3-1/TRBV3-2 CASSQMGQGLVYEQYF TGTGCCAGCAGCCAAATGGGACAGGGTTTAGTCTACGAGCAGTACTTC
TRBJ1-1 . . TRBV2 CASLTGSTLEAFF TGTGCCAGCTTAACCGGTTCAACCCTTGAAGCTTTCTTT
TRBJ1-1 . . TRBV5-8 CASSFRGRMNTEAFF TGTGCCAGCAGCTTTCGCGGGCGGATGAACACTGAAGCTTTCTTT
TRBJ1-5 . once TRBV28 CATPWAGNQPQHF TGTGCCACCCCCTGGGCGGGAAATCAGCCCCAGCATTTT
TRBJ2-7 TRBD2 . TRBV7-2 CASSTRAGLAFYEQYF TGTGCCAGCAGCACCCGGGCGGGACTAGCGTTCTACGAGCAGTACTTC
TRBJ1-3 . . TRBV5-1 CASSLGRGGNTIYF TGCGCCAGCAGCTTGGGCAGGGGAGGAAACACCATATATTTT